The clone carrying this TCR beta chain was observed once. The CDR3 sequence is 16 residues long. Deletions cut 6 bases from V and 0 bases from J, with 15 bases between. Germline CDR1 and CDR2: KGHSH and LQKENI. The data derive from a study of CD8 T cells in Susac syndrome. Negative isolation was used for CD8+ and CD4+ T cells, and FACS enrichment was applied to TEMRA cells. RNA in amounts of roughly 0.5 to 1 ug was reverse transcribed with random hexamers. Amplification of TCR beta CDR3 spanned 54 Vbeta and 13 Jbeta via immunoSEQ multiplex PCR. TCRdb re-called the immunoSEQ multiplex PCR reads with MiXCR, one entry per CDR3 protein. This table holds some 260,000 distinct CDR3 sequences, 85% to 95% found once.

The sequence came from a human donor with multiple sclerosis. This chain joins TRBV18 and TRBJ1-3; D is possibly TRBD1 (5 bases). Sequencing used CD4+ T cells from PBMCs. CDR3 region: CASSSLGTDSGNTIYF. Here the CDR3 DNA reads TGTGCCAGCTCTTCCCTGGGGACGGACTCTGGAAACACCATATATTTT.